The 20 T cell receptor beta chains presented below share a single source sample, sequenced in a study of T cell clonality in common variable immunodeficiency (dated by TCRdb to 2013 to 2016). Libraries were built with the immunoSEQ multiplex PCR assay. TCRdb stores this immuneACCESS table with in-frame sequences only. Part of the clones is absent; in the studies checked, under half of the shortfall reflects unresolved V genes, and no reason is known for the rest. For this sample the table reports tens of thousands of clones, with no clone seen just once. In total, the top ten clones hold roughly 5.3% of the sample. Sequencing used peripheral blood mononuclear cells. Every receptor here comes from a person aged 18-69 years in good health.

This clone was detected many times. The read terminates 3 residues ahead of where the CDR3 ends, so the germline J gene completes it. The chain joins TRBV18 to TRBJ1-1; a possible D gene is TRBD1 (5 bases). This CDR3 contains 16 residues. Germline CDR1 and CDR2: KGHSH and LQKENI. Trimming left V 2 bases short and J 2 bases short, with 15 bases between. The CDR3 is CASSPTLVGENTEAFF. CDR3 bases read: TGTGCCAGCTCACCAACCTTGGTAGGGGAAAACACTGAA.

This clone was counted ten times or more. The read gets to within 3 residues of the CDR3 end, and the germline J gene fills in the rest. This chain links TRBV13 with TRBJ2-7, with TRBD2 matching over 14 bases. CDR1 and CDR2 (germline): PRHDT, FYEKMQ (reference sequence). The V gene end was trimmed by 4 bases and the J gene end by 4 bases; junction bases not matched to a gene: 9. This CDR3 contains 17 residues. CDR3 DNA (partial): TGTGCCAGCAGCTCAACCGGGACTAGCGGGAGTGGGTACGAG. Amino acids: CASSSTGTSGSGYE. The entire CDR3 protein is CASSSTGTSGSGYEQYF.

This clone was counted ten times or more. Read data end 3 residues before the CDR3 end; the end is taken from the germline J gene. V is TRBV19 and J is TRBJ2-2; TRBD1 might be the D (8 bases). V was cut by 4 bases and J by 6 bases, with 15 bases left in between. Germline V gene sequence: CDR1 LNHDA, CDR2 SQIVND (reference sequence). The CDR3 is made up of 15 amino acids. This CDR3 reads CASSKDREGAGELFF. The CDR3 bases that were read are TGTGCCAGTAGTAAGGACAGGGAGGGAGCCGGGGAG.

In this sample, this clone turned up many times. The CDR3 is cut off 3 residues early in the read; its end comes from the germline J gene. The V gene is TRBV20-1, the J gene TRBJ1-2, with 7 bases matching TRBD1. CDR1 is DFQATT, CDR2 SNEGSKA, per germline (reference sequence). The CDR3 has 12 amino acids. V lost 5 bases to trimming and J lost 4 bases; unmatched junction nucleotides: 4. The DNA read from the CDR3 is TGCAGTGCTCCCGGGACAGTCTATGGC. It specifies CSAPGTVYG. The full CDR3 reads CSAPGTVYGYTF.

Many counts were recorded for this clone. The read terminates 3 residues ahead of where the CDR3 ends, so the germline J gene completes it. This rearrangement joins TRBV12-3 or TRBV12-4 to TRBJ2-2, with TRBD1 identical over 7 bases. The CDR3 consists of 14 residues. With V trimmed by 8 bases and J by 4 bases, 7 bases remained unmatched. CDR3 DNA, as far as it was read: TGTGCCAGCGGTGGTGACAGGGTCACCGGGGAG. It specifies CASGGDRVTGE. The CDR3 in its entirety is CASGGDRVTGELFF.

In the case of this clone: The sequenced fragment ends 3 residues before the CDR3 boundary, so the rest is inferred from the germline J gene. V gene TRBV5-1 combines with J gene TRBJ2-7; 12 nucleotides match TRBD2. The germline gives CDR1 SGHRS, CDR2 YFSETQ. The CDR3 loop spans 19 amino acids. V gave up 2 bases and J gave up 4 bases; unmatched junction bases: 16. CDR3 residues: CASSLSIGTDTSGRYEQYF. Partial CDR3 DNA: TGCGCCAGCAGCTTAAGTATCGGGACGGATACTAGCGGGAGGTACGAG.

This clone occurred many times. The read ends 3 residues early relative to the CDR3; the germline J gene fills the gap. The rearrangement links TRBV7-9 to TRBJ2-7, with a weak D call TRBD1 (5 bases). The V gene lost 10 bases and the J gene lost 0 bases, with 13 bases spanning the gap. In germline, CDR1 is SEHNR, CDR2 FQNEAQ (reference sequence). The CDR3 runs to 13 residues. Incomplete CDR3 DNA: TGTGCCACAATGACAGTTAGCTCCTACGAG. Amino acids: CATMTVSSYE. The whole CDR3 protein reads CATMTVSSYEQYF.

This clone has at least ten counts. From the germline J gene comes the end of the CDR3, since the read stops 3 residues before it. The rearrangement joins TRBV5-1 to TRBJ1-4; D gene unclear. The germline gives CDR1 SGHRS, CDR2 YFSETQ. Between the trimmed V and J ends, which lost 2 bases and 7 bases, there was a span of 12 bases. The CDR3 has 14 amino acids. This CDR3 reads CASSFAESSEKLFF. Incomplete CDR3 DNA: TGCGCCAGCAGCTTTGCCGAAAGTAGTGAAAAA.

A few counts support this clone. The CDR3 goes on 3 residues after the read ends, and that part is filled in from the germline J gene. The rearrangement joins TRBV5-4 to TRBJ2-7, with a possible D match to TRBD1 (5 bases). Trimming took 0 bases from V and 6 from J, leaving 7 bases between them. CDR1 is SGHNT, CDR2 YYREEE, per germline (reference sequence). CDR3 length: 12 amino acids. CDR3 amino acids: CASSLGGSEQYF. CDR3 bases read: TGTGCCAGCAGCTTGGGGGGCTCCGAG.

At least ten counts were recorded for this clone. The missing CDR3 end, 3 residues past where the read stops, is filled in from the germline J gene. The chain is built from TRBV20-1 and TRBJ2-3; TRBD2 might be the D (5 bases). The length of the CDR3 is 15 residues. The V gene lost 5 bases and the J gene lost 0 bases, with 15 bases spanning the gap. Germline V gene lookup returns CDR1 DFQATT and CDR2 SNEGSKA (reference sequence). The part of the CDR3 DNA that was read is TGCAGTGCTCCTATAACTGGCGGGAGCACAGATACG. As protein: CSAPITGGSTDT. The entire CDR3 reads CSAPITGGSTDTQYF.

Note on this clone: The CDR3 end falls 3 residues outside the read, so it is completed with the germline J gene. V usage is TRBV7-2 and J usage is TRBJ2-7; 7 bases are a match to TRBD1. This CDR3 is built from 15 residues. Germline CDR1 is SGHTA and CDR2 is FQGNSA. V shed 5 bases and J 2 bases; nucleotides not matched to a gene: 9. Incomplete CDR3 DNA: TGTGCCAGCAGCGAGATGACAGGGATAACCTACGAG. It encodes CASSEMTGITYE. The CDR3 in full is CASSEMTGITYEQYF. The full variable domain, with the rest looked up from reference TRBV7-2 and TRBJ2-7, is GAGVSQSPSNKVTEKGKDVELRCDPISGHTALYWYRQSLGQGLEFLIYFQGNSAPDKSGLPSDRFSAERTGGSVSTLTIQRTQQEDSAVYLCASSEMTGITYEQYFGPGTRLTVT.

In its sample, this clone was seen many times. From the germline J gene comes the end of the CDR3, since the read stops 3 residues before it. This chain links TRBV12-5 with TRBJ2-3; 14 bases match TRBD2. Germline-derived CDR1 and CDR2 are LGHNT and FRNRAP. The CDR3 spans 17 residues. The V segment lost 4 bases and the J segment 6 bases; nucleotides outside the gene matches: 9. Here the CDR3 reads CASGSPTSGRAPDTQYF. The DNA read from the CDR3 is TGTGCTAGTGGTTCCCCGACTAGCGGGAGGGCCCCCGATACG.

The sample holds many counts of this clone. Read coverage stops 3 residues before the CDR3 terminus; the germline J gene supplies the remainder. The chain couples TRBV6-2 or TRBV6-3 to TRBJ2-7, with 9 bases fitting TRBD2. V shed 0 bases, J shed 6 bases, and the junction held 6 bases outside the gene matches. Germline CDR1 MNHEY, CDR2 SVGEGT. The CDR3 totals 15 residues. The CDR3 region is CASSYSIGTSTEQYF. Incomplete CDR3 DNA: TGTGCCAGCAGTTACTCGATTGGGACTAGCACCGAG.

In this sample, this clone turned up many times. The read is 3 residues too short to cover the CDR3 end, so that end is filled in from the germline J gene. This chain uses TRBV19 with TRBJ2-1; 13 nucleotides match TRBD2. CDR1 is LNHDA and CDR2 is SQIVND in the germline V gene (reference sequence). The CDR3 runs to 16 residues. The V segment lost 10 bases and the J segment 6 bases; nucleotides outside the gene matches: 12. The DNA read from the CDR3 is TGTGCCACTCAATCCGGGTGGACTAGCGGGAGCAATGAG. It yields the protein CATQSGWTSGSNE. The CDR3, in full, reads CATQSGWTSGSNEQFF.

This clone was seen repeatedly, ten times or more. The read ends 3 residues shy of where the CDR3 ends; the end is completed using the germline J gene. The V and J genes are TRBV5-1 and TRBJ1-3; no clear D gene. Germline V gene data show CDR1 as SGHRS and CDR2 as YFSETQ. Trimming took 0 bases from V and 2 from J, leaving 6 bases between them. The CDR3 is 14 residues long. CDR3 bases read: TGCGCCAGCAGCTTGGACAGTGCTGGAAACACC. It yields the protein CASSLDSAGNT. The full CDR3 is CASSLDSAGNTIYF.

This clone was picked up many times. The part of the CDR3 DNA that was read is TGCGCCAGCTCCCCCCGTGCGGAGGTTAACACCGGGGAG. It encodes CASSPRAEVNTGE. The whole CDR3 protein is CASSPRAEVNTGELFF. The chain is built from TRBV5-1 and TRBJ2-2, with D possibly matching TRBD2 (5 bases). The read halts 3 residues ahead of the CDR3 end, with the missing end drawn from the germline J gene. The CDR3 runs 16 residues. CDR1 is SGHRS and CDR2 is YFSETQ in the germline V gene. Trimming left V 7 bases short and J 2 bases short, with 18 bases between.

This clone came up many times. The CDR3 end falls 3 residues outside the read, so it is completed with the germline J gene. V usage is TRBV5-1 and J usage is TRBJ2-3; D is ambiguous. Germline V lookup: CDR1 SGHRS, CDR2 YFSETQ. The CDR3 is made up of 14 amino acids. The V end lost 5 bases, the J end lost 0 bases, and 10 bases lay between the germline ends. The CDR3 protein is CASRYPDSTDTQYF. CDR3 bases read: TGCGCCAGCAGGTACCCAGATAGCACAGATACG. Using reference TRBV5-1 and TRBJ2-3 for the parts outside the CDR3, the full variable domain is KAGVTQTPRYLIKTRGQQVTLSCSPISGHRSVSWYQQTPGQGLQFLFEYFSETQRNKGNFPGRFSGRQFSNSRSEMNVSTLELGDSALYLCASRYPDSTDTQYFGPGTRLTVL.

This clone was seen many times. The sequence runs out 3 residues before the end of the CDR3; the remainder is reconstructed from the germline J gene. The rearrangement uses TRBV20-1 and TRBJ2-3, with TRBD2 matching 13 bases. CDR1 is DFQATT and CDR2 is SNEGSKA in the germline V gene (reference sequence). This CDR3 comprises 18 residues. The ends lost 2 bases at V and 0 bases at J; junction bases unmatched: 8. The CDR3 bases that were read are TGCAGTGCTAGAAGGGGACTAGCGGGGACGTATAGCACAGATACG. This gives the protein CSARRGLAGTYSTDT. The full CDR3 sequence reads CSARRGLAGTYSTDTQYF.

This clone was observed many times. The CDR3 goes on 3 residues after the read ends, and that part is filled in from the germline J gene. This chain links TRBV19 with TRBJ1-1; 7 nucleotides agree with TRBD1. Trimming cost V 8 bases and J 5 bases; bases outside gene matches: 8. CDR1 and CDR2 (germline): LNHDA, SQIVND (reference sequence). The CDR3 is 13 amino acids. The CDR3 DNA, read in part, is TGTGCCAGTGACGTCACAGGGGCTACTGAA. Its translation: CASDVTGATE. The whole CDR3 is CASDVTGATEAFF.

This clone was observed at least ten times. The CDR3 end is not reached by the read, which stops 3 residues before it; the germline J gene fills it in. The chain employs TRBV18 and TRBJ1-5, with TRBD1 identical over 8 bases. Germline CDR1 KGHSH, CDR2 LQKENI. This CDR3 has 16 amino acids. V dropped 0 bases and J dropped 1; count of bases not matched to a gene: 2. Partial CDR3 DNA: TGTGCCAGCTCACCACCGGGACAGGCGAGCAATCAGCCC. Protein: CASSPPGQASNQP. The complete CDR3 protein is CASSPPGQASNQPQHF.